The entry below describes one T cell receptor beta chain. This specimen belongs to a study of blood T cell repertoires in COVID-19. For the study at large: Researchers got acute and convalescent COVID-19 samples from the United States, Italy and Spain. Sources were T cells, B-cell-depleted T cells, or PBMCs; the material itself was cDNA or gDNA.

Between the trimmed V and J ends, which lost 4 bases and 4 bases, there was a span of 10 bases. Germline lookup yields CDR1 SGHNT and CDR2 YENEEA. This CDR3 has 13 residues. In the original workflow: Reference gene primers were amplified, and this amplification served to estimate nucleated cell counts. Measured with immunoSEQ multiplex PCR; TCRdb has only the in-frame clones, and not every one. Clone size and V and J calls were adopted from that table, with D and trimming inferred from the DNA. The table records about 220,000 clones, around four fifths of them present only once. The chain recombines TRBV11-3 with TRBJ2-5; a possible D gene is TRBD2 (5 bases). This receptor was taken from a man aged 25-45 years with active or convalescent COVID-19. Material for sequencing was peripheral blood. The chain's CDR3 is CASSSRTGETQYF. CDR3 DNA sequence: TGTGCCAGCAGCTCCCGGACTGGAGAGACCCAGTACTTC.